This T cell receptor (beta chain) was captured in a study of T cell responses to AZD1222 COVID-19 vaccine. Study outcomes and limitations: Only 5 or 6 people who got AZD1222 tested seropositive at baseline. Mapped onto spike, vaccine-associated CD4 TCRs spanned it and were dominant at 160-218 and 743-854. The donor group comprised mostly white British people and more females; the analysis possibly underestimated clonal diversity.

Method: immunoSEQ multiplex PCR; TCRdb's copy keeps in-frame clones and lacks some. Here the sample spans over 110,000 clones, 85% to 95% being singletons. The ends lost 4 bases at V and 2 bases at J; junction bases unmatched: 6. The CDR3 has 15 amino acids. Germline CDR1 and CDR2: SGHTS and YDEGEE. Turning to this clone: Its specificity is not known.

The rearrangement joins TRBV5-8 to TRBJ1-5, with TRBD1 matching 7 bases. This clonotype originated in an adult in good health. The input for sequencing was peripheral blood, taken on day 0 of AZD1222 vaccination. This chain's CDR3 is CASSKTGPGNQPQHF. DNA of the CDR3: TGTGCCAGCAGCAAGACAGGGCCTGGCAATCAGCCCCAGCATTTT.